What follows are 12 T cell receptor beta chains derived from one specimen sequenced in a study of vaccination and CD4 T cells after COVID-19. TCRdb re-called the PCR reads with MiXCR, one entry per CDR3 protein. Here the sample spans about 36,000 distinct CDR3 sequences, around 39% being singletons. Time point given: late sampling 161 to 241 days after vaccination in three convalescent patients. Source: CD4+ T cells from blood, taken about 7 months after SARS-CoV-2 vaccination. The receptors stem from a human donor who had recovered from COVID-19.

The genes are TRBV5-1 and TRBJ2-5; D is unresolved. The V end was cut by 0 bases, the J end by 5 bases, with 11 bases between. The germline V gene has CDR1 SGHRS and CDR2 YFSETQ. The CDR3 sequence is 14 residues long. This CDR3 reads CASSLEAVRETQYF. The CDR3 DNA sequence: TGCGCCAGCAGCTTGGAGGCCGTGAGGGAGACCCAGTACTTC.

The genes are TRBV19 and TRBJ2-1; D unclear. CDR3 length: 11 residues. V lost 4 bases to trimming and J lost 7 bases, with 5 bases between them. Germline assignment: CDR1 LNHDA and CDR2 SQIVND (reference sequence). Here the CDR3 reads CASSTNNEQFF. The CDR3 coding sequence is TGTGCCAGTAGTACAAATAATGAGCAGTTCTTC.

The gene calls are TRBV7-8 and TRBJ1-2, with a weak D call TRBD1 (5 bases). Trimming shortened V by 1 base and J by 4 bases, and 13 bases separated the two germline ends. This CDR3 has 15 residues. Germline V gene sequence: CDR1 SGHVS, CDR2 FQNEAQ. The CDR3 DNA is TGTGCCAGCAGCTTAGAAGAGGGGAGAGGCTATGGCTACACCTTC. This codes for CASSLEEGRGYGYTF.

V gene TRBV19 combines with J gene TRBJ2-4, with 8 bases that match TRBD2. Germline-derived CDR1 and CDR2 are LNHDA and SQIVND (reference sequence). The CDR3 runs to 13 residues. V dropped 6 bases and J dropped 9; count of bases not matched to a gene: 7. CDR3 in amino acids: CASSEGLDGIQYF. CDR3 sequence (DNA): TGTGCCAGTAGCGAGGGACTAGATGGCATTCAGTACTTC.

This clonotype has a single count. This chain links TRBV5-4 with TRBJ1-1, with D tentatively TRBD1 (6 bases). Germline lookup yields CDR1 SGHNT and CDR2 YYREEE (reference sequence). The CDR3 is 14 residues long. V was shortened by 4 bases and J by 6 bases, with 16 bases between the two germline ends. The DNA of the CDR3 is TGTGCCAGCAGCCAAAGAAACAGGGATTCTGAAGCTTTCTTT. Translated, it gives CASSQRNRDSEAFF.

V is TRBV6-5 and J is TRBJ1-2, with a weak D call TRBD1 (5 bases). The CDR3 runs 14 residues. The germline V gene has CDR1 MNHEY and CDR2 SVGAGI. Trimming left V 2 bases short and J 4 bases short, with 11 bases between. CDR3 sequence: CASSYSGATYGYTF. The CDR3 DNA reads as TGTGCCAGCAGTTACAGCGGGGCAACCTATGGCTACACCTTC.

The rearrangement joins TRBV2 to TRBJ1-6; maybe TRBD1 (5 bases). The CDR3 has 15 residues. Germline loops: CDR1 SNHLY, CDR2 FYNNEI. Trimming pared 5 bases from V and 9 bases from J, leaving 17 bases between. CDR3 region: CASSWGIQDGSPLHF. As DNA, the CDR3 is TGTGCCAGCAGTTGGGGGATTCAAGATGGTTCACCCCTCCACTTT.

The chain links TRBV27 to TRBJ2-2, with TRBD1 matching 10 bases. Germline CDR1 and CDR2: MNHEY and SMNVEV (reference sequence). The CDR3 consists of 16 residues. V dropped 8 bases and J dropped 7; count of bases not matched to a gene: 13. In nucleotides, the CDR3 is TGTGCCAGCTCCACAATAAGGACAGGGGGAATCGGGGAGCTGTTTTTT. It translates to CASSTIRTGGIGELFF.

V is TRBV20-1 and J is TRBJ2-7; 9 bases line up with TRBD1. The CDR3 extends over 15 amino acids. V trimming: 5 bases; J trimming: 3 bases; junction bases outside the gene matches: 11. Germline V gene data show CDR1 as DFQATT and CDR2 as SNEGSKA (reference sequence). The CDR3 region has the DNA TGCAGTGCTTACAGGGGGCGGGGGAGTGGCTACGAGCAGTACTTC. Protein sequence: CSAYRGRGSGYEQYF.

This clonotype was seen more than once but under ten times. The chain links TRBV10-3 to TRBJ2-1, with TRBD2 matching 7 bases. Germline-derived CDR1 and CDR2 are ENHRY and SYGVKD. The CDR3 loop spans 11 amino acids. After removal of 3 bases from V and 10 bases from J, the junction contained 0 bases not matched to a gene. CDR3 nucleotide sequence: TGTGCCATCAGTGAAGCGGGAGAGCAGTTCTTC. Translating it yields CAISEAGEQFF.

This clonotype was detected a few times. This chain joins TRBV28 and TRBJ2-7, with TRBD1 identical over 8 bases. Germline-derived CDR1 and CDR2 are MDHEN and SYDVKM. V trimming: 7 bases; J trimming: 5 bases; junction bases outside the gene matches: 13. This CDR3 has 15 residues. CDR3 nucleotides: TGTGCCAGCACCACCCCCGGACAGGGAAACCACGAGCAGTACTTC. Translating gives CASTTPGQGNHEQYF.

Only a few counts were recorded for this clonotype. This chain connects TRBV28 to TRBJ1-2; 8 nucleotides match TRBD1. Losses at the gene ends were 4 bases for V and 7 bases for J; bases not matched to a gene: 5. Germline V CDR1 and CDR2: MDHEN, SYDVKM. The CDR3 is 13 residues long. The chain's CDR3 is CASSSGQVGGYTF. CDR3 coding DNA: TGTGCCAGCAGTTCGGGACAGGTCGGTGGCTACACCTTC.